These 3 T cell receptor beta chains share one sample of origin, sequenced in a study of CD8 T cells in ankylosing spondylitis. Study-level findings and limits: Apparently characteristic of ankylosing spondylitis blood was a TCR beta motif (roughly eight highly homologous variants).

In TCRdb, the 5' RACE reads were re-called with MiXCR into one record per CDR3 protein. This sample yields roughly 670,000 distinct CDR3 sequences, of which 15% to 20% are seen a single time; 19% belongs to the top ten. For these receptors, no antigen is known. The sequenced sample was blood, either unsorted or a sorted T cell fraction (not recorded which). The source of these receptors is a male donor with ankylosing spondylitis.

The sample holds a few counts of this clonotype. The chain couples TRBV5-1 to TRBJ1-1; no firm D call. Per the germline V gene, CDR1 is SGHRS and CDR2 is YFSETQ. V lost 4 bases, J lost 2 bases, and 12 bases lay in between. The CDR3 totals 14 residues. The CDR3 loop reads CASSPAVENTEAFF. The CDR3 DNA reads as TGCGCCAGCAGCCCCGCAGTTGAAAACACTGAAGCTTTCTTT.

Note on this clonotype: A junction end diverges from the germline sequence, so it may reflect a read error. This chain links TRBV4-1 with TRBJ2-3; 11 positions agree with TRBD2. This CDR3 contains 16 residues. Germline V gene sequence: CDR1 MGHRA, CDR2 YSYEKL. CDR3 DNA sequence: TGCGCCAGCAGCCCCGGGACTAGCGGTAGCACAGATACGCAGAATTTT. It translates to CASSPGTSGSTDTQNF.

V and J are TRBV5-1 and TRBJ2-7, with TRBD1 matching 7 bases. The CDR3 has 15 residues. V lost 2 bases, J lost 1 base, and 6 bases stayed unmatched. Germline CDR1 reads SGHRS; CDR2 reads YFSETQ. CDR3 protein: CASSFYTGASYEQYF. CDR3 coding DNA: TGCGCCAGCAGCTTCTATACAGGGGCGTCCTACGAGCAGTACTTC.